The clone carrying this T cell receptor (beta chain) came up many times. Its antigen is currently unknown. These data originate in a study of CD8+CD57+ T cells in acquired aplastic anemia. Across the study: DNA per sorted CD4+ or CD8+ sample ranged 0.2 to 27.4 ug, averaging roughly 3.3 ug. Healthy donor sequencing depth: some 10 million CD4+, some 12 million CD8+ reads.

The template used for profiling TCR beta VDJ and CDR3 was genomic DNA. TCRdb independently ran MiXCR on the reads; one entry per CDR3 protein. Of 150,000 to 200,000 distinct CDR3 sequences detected, around 45% appear once; the ten largest clones hold 1.1%. The CDR3 contains 15 residues. Trimming at V came to 2 bases and at J to 2 bases, leaving 4 bases not matched to a gene. Germline V lookup: CDR1 SGHRS, CDR2 YFSETQ. General study points: In common between the patients and the controls were around 29 CD8+ CDR3 sequences.

The sequencing sample was made of sorted CD4+, CD8+, or CD8+CD57+ T cells (not recorded which) from PBMCs. This clonotype was obtained from a human donor in good health. This chain uses TRBV5-1 with TRBJ2-3; 8 bases are shared with TRBD2. For the CDR3, the DNA is TGCGCCAGCAGCTTAAGAGCGGGAGTCACAGATACGCAGTATTTT. It yields the protein CASSLRAGVTDTQYF.